This TCR beta chain is from a study of blood T cell repertoires in COVID-19. Study-level information: Material from acute and convalescent COVID-19 was sourced from the United States, Italy and Spain.

V shed 4 bases and J shed 4 bases, with 13 bases lying between them. The CDR3 length is 15 residues. The germline V gene encodes CDR1 SGHNT and CDR2 YENEEA. Methods used by the authors: Estimation of nucleated cell counts was performed using reference gene primer amplification. Repertoires were generated with immunoSEQ multiplex PCR, while TCRdb's copy carries only in-frame clones and drops some. V, J and clone size were drawn from that table, and D and trimming were deduced from the DNA. The sample contains around 130,000 clones, around 84% of which appear only once. Sequencing was done on a sample of peripheral blood. This receptor was obtained from a man younger than 45 with COVID-19, enrolled during active disease. The chain couples TRBV11-3 to TRBJ2-2; D is perhaps TRBD2 (6 bases). CDR3 amino acids: CASSSEGLLTGELFF. CDR3 coding DNA: TGTGCCAGCAGCTCAGAGGGACTTCTCACCGGGGAGCTGTTTTTT.